A selection of T cell receptor beta chains follows, all from one sample in a study of CD8+ T cells in alopecia areata. Here immunoSEQ multiplex PCR was the method, and the copy in TCRdb shows in-frame clones only, minus some. The sample holds approximately 210,000 clones, over 55% seen once. The material was CD4+ T cells sorted from blood, obtained at week 24, from a patient treated with tofacitinib. The receptors stem from a human donor with alopecia areata. Each CDR3 is given with its conserved first and last residue. The D gene is left open where the match is weak. The size of a clone is reported for some rows only, either as once, few or many, or as a class for expanded clones.

V	D	size	J	DNA	CDR3
TRBV9	-	-	TRBJ1-2	TGTGCCAGCAGCGTAGCCCCCGCCGGCGGAGAAGGCTACACCTTC	CASSVAPAGGEGYTF
TRBV7-3	TRBD1	-	TRBJ2-1	TGTGCCAGCAGCTTAGGGGACAGGGTCACCAATGAGCAGTTCTTC	CASSLGDRVTNEQFF
TRBV2	-	-	TRBJ1-5	TGTGCCAGCAGGGTGGGGCAGGGAGTCGGTCAGCCCCAGCATTTT	CASRVGQGVGQPQHF
TRBV30	-	-	TRBJ1-1	TGTGCCTGGGTTCAACCTGGGGGTTGGTACACTGAAGCTTTCTTT	CAWVQPGGWYTEAFF
TRBV27	-	-	TRBJ1-6	TGTGCCAGCACTGAGCCAGGTTCACCCCTCCACTTT	CASTEPGSPLHF
TRBV29-1	TRBD2	-	TRBJ2-3	TGCAGCGAAAGTAGCGGGGGAACAGATACGCAGTATTTT	CSESSGGTDTQYF
TRBV5-6	TRBD1	-	TRBJ1-1	TGTGCCAGCAGCCTACAGGGGGCGAACACTGAAGCTTTCTTT	CASSLQGANTEAFF
TRBV30	-	-	TRBJ1-5	TGTGCCTGGACCGCCAAGACCCGCAATCGGCCCCAGCATTTT	CAWTAKTRNRPQHF
TRBV7-8	TRBD1	-	TRBJ2-7	TGTGCCAGCAGCCAGGACAGGGTGCTGGACGAGCAGTACTTC	CASSQDRVLDEQYF
TRBV2	TRBD1	-	TRBJ2-1	TGTGCCAGCACTGCGGACAGGGTCCGAGAGCAGTTCTTC	CASTADRVREQFF
TRBV5-1	TRBD1	few	TRBJ1-2	TGCGCCAGCAGCTTGGTGGGGGACAGGAAGAATGGCTACACCTTC	CASSLVGDRKNGYTF
TRBV30	-	once	TRBJ1-2	TGTGCCTGGAGTCGGGGCAGGGGAGTTGACTATGGCTACACCTTC	CAWSRGRGVDYGYTF
TRBV28	-	-	TRBJ2-3	TGTGCCAGCAGTTCCCAGAACACAGATACGCAGTATTTT	CASSSQNTDTQYF
TRBV5-1	-	-	TRBJ2-6	TGCGCCAGCAGCTCCGGGGCAGAGATAACTGGGGCCAACGTCCTGACTTTC	CASSSGAEITGANVLTF
TRBV20-1	-	-	TRBJ2-3	TGCAGTGCTAGACACACAGATACGCAGTATTTT	CSARHTDTQYF
TRBV29-1	TRBD1	few	TRBJ1-2	TGCAGCGTTGAAGCTACCATAGGGGGCAGAGGCGGCTACACCTTC	CSVEATIGGRGGYTF
TRBV14	-	-	TRBJ1-3	TGTGCCAGCAGCCAAGTGTTCCAGGGCGGTGGAAACACCATATATTTT	CASSQVFQGGGNTIYF
TRBV2	-	-	TRBJ1-6	TGTGCCAGCAGTGCGGGGTTAAATTCACCCCTCCACTTT	CASSAGLNSPLHF
TRBV7-2	TRBD1	few	TRBJ2-4	TGTGCCAGCAGCTTAGTTCGGGGACAGAAAAACATTCAGTACTTC	CASSLVRGQKNIQYF
TRBV19	-	-	TRBJ1-5	TGTGCCAGTAAGGGCATCTCCAGGGTCCAGCCCCAGCATTTT	CASKGISRVQPQHF
TRBV6-5	TRBD1	-	TRBJ1-1	TGTGCCAGCAGTCGACAGGGAACAGAAGCTTTCTTT	CASSRQGTEAFF
TRBV27	-	once	TRBJ1-2	TGTGCCAGCAGTTTAGGTGGAGCCAGGGAAGGCTATGGCTACACCTTC	CASSLGGAREGYGYTF
TRBV9	-	-	TRBJ2-7	TGTGCCAGCAGCGGCACAGGGCACGAGCAGTACTTC	CASSGTGHEQYF
TRBV5-1	TRBD1	once	TRBJ2-7	TGCGCCACCCGGGACAGCGGTATGGAGCAGTACTTC	CATRDSGMEQYF
TRBV9	TRBD1	-	TRBJ1-5	TGTGCCAGCGTAGGGGGCGATGATAATCAGCCCCAGCATTTT	CASVGGDDNQPQHF
TRBV14	-	few	TRBJ2-3	TGTGCCAGCAGCCAAGATAGAGGGCGGGGAGATACGCAGTATTTT	CASSQDRGRGDTQYF
TRBV2	-	-	TRBJ2-4	TGTGCCAGCACCGGACAGAGTAACATTCAGTACTTC	CASTGQSNIQYF
TRBV4-3	-	-	TRBJ2-7	TGCGCCAGCAGCCAAGTTTTGACCTACGAGCAGTACTTC	CASSQVLTYEQYF
TRBV11-1	TRBD2	-	TRBJ2-1	TGTGCCAGCGAGACTAGCGGGGGCGGCAATGAGCAGTTCTTC	CASETSGGGNEQFF
TRBV2	-	few	TRBJ2-5	TGTGCCAGCACCCCTGAGCGAGGAGAGACCCAGTACTTC	CASTPERGETQYF
TRBV6-5	-	once	TRBJ1-4	TGTGCCAGCGGCCGCAATGAAAAACTGTTTTTT	CASGRNEKLFF
TRBV29-1	-	-	TRBJ1-1	TGCAGCTCTAGTTCGAAGGGGATTGAAGCTTTCTTT	CSSSSKGIEAFF
TRBV15	TRBD1	-	TRBJ2-1	TGTGCCACCAGCACCCCAGGGGGATACAATGAGCAGTTCTTC	CATSTPGGYNEQFF
TRBV6-1	TRBD2	many	TRBJ2-1	TGTGCCAGCAGTGAAGCTAGCGGGGGGGCCTACAATGAGCAGTTCTTC	CASSEASGGAYNEQFF
TRBV28	-	-	TRBJ2-7	TGTGCCAGCAGTTTAAACTACGAGCAGTACTTC	CASSLNYEQYF
TRBV2	-	many	TRBJ2-4	TGTGCCAGCAGTGAACGGCGGGGCGGAAACATTCAGTACTTC	CASSERRGGNIQYF
TRBV9	TRBD1	-	TRBJ1-2	TGTGCCAGCAGTAGGGACAGGAACTATGGCTACACCTTC	CASSRDRNYGYTF
TRBV14	TRBD1	-	TRBJ2-7	TGTGCCAGCAGCCTTCGGACAGGGGGTAGCGAGCAGTACTTC	CASSLRTGGSEQYF
TRBV29-1	TRBD1	-	TRBJ2-7	TGCAGCGTCAAACAGGGGGACGGCTACGAGCAGTACTTC	CSVKQGDGYEQYF
TRBV29-1	TRBD1	few	TRBJ2-3	TGCAGCGTTCACGACAGGGGGAGGGCAGATACGCAGTATTTT	CSVHDRGRADTQYF
TRBV7-2	-	-	TRBJ1-2	TGTGCCAGCAGCCTCGACTCGGGTGACTATGGCTACACCTTC	CASSLDSGDYGYTF
TRBV6-5	-	-	TRBJ2-6	TGTGCCAGCAGCACAACAGATTCTGGGGCCAACGTCCTGACTTTC	CASSTTDSGANVLTF
TRBV27	-	once	TRBJ1-6	TGTGCCAGCAGTTTACGGAATTCACCCCTCCACTTT	CASSLRNSPLHF
TRBV6-1	-	-	TRBJ2-3	TGTGCCAGCAGTGCCCTCGGGCAGCGGGGCACAGATACGCAGTATTTT	CASSALGQRGTDTQYF
TRBV2	-	few	TRBJ2-1	TGTGCCAGCAGTGAAGCGGGAACCTACTACAATGAGCAGTTCTTC	CASSEAGTYYNEQFF
TRBV7-9	-	many	TRBJ1-2	TGTGCCAGCAGCTTAGGGAACTATGGCTACACCTTC	CASSLGNYGYTF
TRBV5-1	-	-	TRBJ2-3	TGCGCCAGCAGCGTCAGGGGACTTGGCACAGATACGCAGTATTTT	CASSVRGLGTDTQYF
TRBV14	-	-	TRBJ1-1	TGTGCCAGCAGCACCCAGGGCAGGCTGAACACTGAAGCTTTCTTT	CASSTQGRLNTEAFF
TRBV11-2	TRBD1	few	TRBJ2-5	TGTGCCAGCAGATCGGGCCCAATAGGACAGGGAGGACAAGAGACCCAGTACTTC	CASRSGPIGQGGQETQYF
TRBV4-2	-	-	TRBJ1-4	TGTGCCAGCAGCCAAGATCAACTGAATGAAAAACTGTTTTTT	CASSQDQLNEKLFF
TRBV10-3	-	few	TRBJ2-2	TGTGCCATCAGTGGGAGAGACGGATACACCGGGGAGCTGTTTTTT	CAISGRDGYTGELFF
TRBV29-1	-	few	TRBJ1-3	TGCAGCGTCCGCAGTGTGGACCGTGACTCTGGAAACACCATATATTTT	CSVRSVDRDSGNTIYF
TRBV25-1	-	few	TRBJ1-1	TGTGCCAGCAGTGAAGGACTTGAAGCTTTCTTT	CASSEGLEAFF